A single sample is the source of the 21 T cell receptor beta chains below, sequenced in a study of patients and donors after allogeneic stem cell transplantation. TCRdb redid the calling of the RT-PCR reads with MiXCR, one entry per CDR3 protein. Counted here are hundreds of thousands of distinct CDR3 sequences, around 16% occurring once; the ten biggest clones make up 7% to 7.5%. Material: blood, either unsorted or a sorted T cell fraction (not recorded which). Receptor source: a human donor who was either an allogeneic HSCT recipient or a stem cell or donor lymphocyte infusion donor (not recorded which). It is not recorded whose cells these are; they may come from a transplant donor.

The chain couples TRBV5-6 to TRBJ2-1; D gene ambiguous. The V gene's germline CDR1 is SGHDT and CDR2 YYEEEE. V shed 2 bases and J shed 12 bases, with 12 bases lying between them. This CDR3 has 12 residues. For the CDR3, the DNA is TGTGCCAGCAGCTTTCAGGAGTTTGGGCAGTTCTTC. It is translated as CASSFQEFGQFF.

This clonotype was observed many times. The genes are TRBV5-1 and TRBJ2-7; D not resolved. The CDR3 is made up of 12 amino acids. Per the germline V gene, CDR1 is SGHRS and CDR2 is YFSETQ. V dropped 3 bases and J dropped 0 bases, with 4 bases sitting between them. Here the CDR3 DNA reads TGCGCCAGCAGCTCGACCTCCTACGAGCAGTACTTC. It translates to CASSSTSYEQYF.

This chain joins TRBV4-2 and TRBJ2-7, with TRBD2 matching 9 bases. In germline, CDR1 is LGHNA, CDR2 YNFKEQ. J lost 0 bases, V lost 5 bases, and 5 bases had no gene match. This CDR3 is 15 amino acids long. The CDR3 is CASSSERGVSYEQYF. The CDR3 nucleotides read TGTGCCAGCAGCAGCGAGCGGGGGGTCTCCTACGAGCAGTACTTC.

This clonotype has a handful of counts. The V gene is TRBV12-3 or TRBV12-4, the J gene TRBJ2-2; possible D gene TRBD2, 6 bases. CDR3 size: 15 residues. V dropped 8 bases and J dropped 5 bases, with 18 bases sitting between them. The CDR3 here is CASGRRVAQTGELFF. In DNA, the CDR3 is TGTGCCAGCGGCCGGAGGGTAGCGCAAACCGGGGAGCTGTTTTTT.

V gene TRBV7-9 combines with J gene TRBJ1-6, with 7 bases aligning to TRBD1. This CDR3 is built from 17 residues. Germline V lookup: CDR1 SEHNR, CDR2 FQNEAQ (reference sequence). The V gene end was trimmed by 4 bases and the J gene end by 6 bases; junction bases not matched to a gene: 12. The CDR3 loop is CASSSGVHGTVNSPLHF. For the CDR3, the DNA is TGTGCCAGCAGCTCCGGGGTCCACGGGACAGTTAATTCACCCCTCCACTTT.

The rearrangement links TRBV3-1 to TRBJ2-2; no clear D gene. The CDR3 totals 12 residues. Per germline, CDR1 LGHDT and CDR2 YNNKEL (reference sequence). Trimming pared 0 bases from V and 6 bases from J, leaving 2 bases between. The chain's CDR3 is CASSQEAGELFF. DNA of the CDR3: TGTGCCAGCAGCCAAGAGGCCGGGGAGCTGTTTTTT.

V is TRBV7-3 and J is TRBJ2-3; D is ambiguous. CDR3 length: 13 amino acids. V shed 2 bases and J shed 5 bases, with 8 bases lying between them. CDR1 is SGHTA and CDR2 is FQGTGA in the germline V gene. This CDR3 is CASSLHRLDTQYF. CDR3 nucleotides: TGTGCCAGCAGCTTACACAGATTAGATACGCAGTATTTT.

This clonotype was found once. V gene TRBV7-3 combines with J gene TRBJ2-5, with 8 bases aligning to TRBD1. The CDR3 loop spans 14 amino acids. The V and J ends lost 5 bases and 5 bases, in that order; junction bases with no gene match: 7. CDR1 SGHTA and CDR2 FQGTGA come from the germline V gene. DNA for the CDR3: TGTGCCAGCAGCGTGACAGGGGCGGGCGAGACCCAGTACTTC. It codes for CASSVTGAGETQYF.

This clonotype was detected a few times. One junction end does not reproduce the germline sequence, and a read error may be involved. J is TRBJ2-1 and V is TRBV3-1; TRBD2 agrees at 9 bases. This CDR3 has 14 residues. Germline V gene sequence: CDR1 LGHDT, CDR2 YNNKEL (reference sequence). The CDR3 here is CASSQGTSVALMIF. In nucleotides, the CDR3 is TGTGCCAGCAGCCAAGGGACTAGCGTTGCTCTGATGATCTTC.

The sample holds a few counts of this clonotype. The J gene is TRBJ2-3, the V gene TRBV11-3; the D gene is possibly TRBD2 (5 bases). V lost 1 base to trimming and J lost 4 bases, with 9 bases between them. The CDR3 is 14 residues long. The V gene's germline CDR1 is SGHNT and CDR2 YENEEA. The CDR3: CASSLGLRPDTQYF. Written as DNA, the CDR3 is TGTGCCAGCAGCTTAGGACTAAGGCCAGATACGCAGTATTTT.

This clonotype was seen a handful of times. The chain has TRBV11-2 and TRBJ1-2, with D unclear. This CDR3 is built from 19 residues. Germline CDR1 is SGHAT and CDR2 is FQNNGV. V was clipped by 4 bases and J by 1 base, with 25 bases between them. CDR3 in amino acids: CASSSFGRGIQSSNYGYTF. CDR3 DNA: TGTGCCAGCAGCTCCTTTGGACGGGGAATTCAAAGTAGTAACTATGGCTACACCTTC.

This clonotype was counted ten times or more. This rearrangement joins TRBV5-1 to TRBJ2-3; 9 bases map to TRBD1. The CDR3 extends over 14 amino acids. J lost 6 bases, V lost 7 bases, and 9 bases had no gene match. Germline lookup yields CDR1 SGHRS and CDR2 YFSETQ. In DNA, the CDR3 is TGCGCCAGCCGGGACAGGGCTCTTCAGGATACGCAGTATTTT. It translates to CASRDRALQDTQYF.

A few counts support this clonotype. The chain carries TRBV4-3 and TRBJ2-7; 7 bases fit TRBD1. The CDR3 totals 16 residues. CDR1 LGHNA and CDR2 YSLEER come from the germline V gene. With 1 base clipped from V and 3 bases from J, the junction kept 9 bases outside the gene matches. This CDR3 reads CASSQAKETGIYEQYF. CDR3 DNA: TGCGCCAGCAGCCAAGCCAAGGAGACAGGGATCTACGAGCAGTACTTC.

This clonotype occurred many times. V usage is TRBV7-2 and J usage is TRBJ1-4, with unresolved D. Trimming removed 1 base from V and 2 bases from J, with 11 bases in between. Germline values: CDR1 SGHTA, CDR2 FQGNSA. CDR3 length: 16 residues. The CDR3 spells CASSLEAGRTNEKLFF. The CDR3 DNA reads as TGTGCCAGCAGCTTAGAAGCAGGTCGGACTAATGAAAAACTGTTTTTT.

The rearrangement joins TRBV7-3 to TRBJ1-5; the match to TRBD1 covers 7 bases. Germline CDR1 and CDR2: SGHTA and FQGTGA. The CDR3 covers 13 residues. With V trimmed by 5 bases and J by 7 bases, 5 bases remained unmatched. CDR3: CASSTNRGQPQHF. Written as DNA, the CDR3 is TGTGCCAGCAGCACGAACAGGGGCCAGCCCCAGCATTTT.

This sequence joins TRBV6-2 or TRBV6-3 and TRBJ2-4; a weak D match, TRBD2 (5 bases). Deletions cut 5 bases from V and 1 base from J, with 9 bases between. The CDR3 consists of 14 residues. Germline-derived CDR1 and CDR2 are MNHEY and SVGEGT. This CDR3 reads CASSPGFAKNIQYF. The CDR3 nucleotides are TGTGCCAGCAGTCCGGGGTTTGCCAAAAACATTCAGTACTTC.

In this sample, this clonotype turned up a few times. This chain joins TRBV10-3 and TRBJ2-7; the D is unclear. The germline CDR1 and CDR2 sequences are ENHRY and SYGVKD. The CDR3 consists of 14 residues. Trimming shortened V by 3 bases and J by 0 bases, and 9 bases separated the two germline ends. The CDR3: CAISDPTTSYEQYF. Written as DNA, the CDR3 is TGTGCCATCAGTGACCCCACAACCTCCTACGAGCAGTACTTC.

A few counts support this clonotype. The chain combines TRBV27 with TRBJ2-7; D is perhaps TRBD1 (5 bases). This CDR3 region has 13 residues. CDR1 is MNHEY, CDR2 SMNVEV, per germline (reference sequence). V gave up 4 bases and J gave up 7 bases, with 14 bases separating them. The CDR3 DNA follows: TGTGCCAGCAGTTGGGGCAGGCTGAGGGAGCAGTACTTC. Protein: CASSWGRLREQYF.

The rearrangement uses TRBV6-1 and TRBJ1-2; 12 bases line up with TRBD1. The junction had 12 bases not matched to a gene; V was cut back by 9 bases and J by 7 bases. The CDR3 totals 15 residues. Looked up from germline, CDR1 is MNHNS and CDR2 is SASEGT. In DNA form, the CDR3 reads TGTGCCAGTAGGGGACAGGGGGCATTAAATTCTGGCTACACCTTC. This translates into CASRGQGALNSGYTF.

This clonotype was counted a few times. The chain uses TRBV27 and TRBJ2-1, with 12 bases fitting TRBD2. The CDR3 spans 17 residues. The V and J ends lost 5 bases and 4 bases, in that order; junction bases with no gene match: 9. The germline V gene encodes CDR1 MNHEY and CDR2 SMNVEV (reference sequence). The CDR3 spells CASSPRTSGNRYNEQFF. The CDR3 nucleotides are TGTGCCAGCAGTCCCCGGACTAGCGGGAATAGGTACAATGAGCAGTTCTTC.

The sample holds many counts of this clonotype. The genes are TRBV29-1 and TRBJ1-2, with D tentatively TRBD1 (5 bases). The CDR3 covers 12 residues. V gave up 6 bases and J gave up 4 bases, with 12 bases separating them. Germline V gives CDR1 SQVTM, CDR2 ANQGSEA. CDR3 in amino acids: CSVLGGGYGYTF. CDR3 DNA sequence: TGCAGCGTCCTCGGGGGGGGCTATGGCTACACCTTC.